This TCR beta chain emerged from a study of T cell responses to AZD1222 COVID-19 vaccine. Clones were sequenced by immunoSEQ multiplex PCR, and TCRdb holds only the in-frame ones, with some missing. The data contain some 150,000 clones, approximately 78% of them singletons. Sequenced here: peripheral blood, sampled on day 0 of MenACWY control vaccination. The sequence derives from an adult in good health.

The DNA for the CDR3 is TGTGCCAGTAGTATAGAAGGTTTGTTTCGGGGATATAGCAATCAGCCCCAGCATTTT. It encodes CASSIEGLFRGYSNQPQHF. This chain links TRBV19 with TRBJ1-5; D is ambiguous. Between the trimmed V and J ends, which lost 0 bases and 0 bases, there was a span of 18 bases. Looked up from germline, CDR1 is LNHDA and CDR2 is SQIVND (reference sequence). The CDR3 totals 19 residues.